This is a list of T cell receptor beta chains from one sample in a study of control samples from healthy donors and cancer patients. Assay used: immunoSEQ multiplex PCR; TCRdb lists only in-frame clones, some missing. This table holds about 160,000 clones, about 90% found once. Material for sequencing was blood. These receptors came from a man aged 25-40 years in good health. The CDR3 runs from the conserved cysteine through the conserved F or W. Fields, in order: J gene, D gene, clone size, V gene, CDR3 length, CDR3 protein, CDR3 DNA. A D gene is named only where the DNA matches it firmly. Rows may omit the clone size; those that give it use once, few, many or a size class.

TRBJ1-4 NA NA TRBV29-1 14 CSADGGVRGEKLFF TGCAGCGCGGACGGGGGGGTAAGGGGTGAAAAACTGTTTTTT
TRBJ2-1 NA NA TRBV2 15 CASRGGRNRANEQFF TGTGCCAGCAGAGGGGGGCGGAACAGGGCCAATGAGCAGTTCTTC
TRBJ1-3 TRBD1 NA TRBV6-6 15 CASSGQVSAGNTIYF TGTGCCAGCAGTGGACAGGTCTCTGCAGGAAACACCATATATTTT
TRBJ1-1 NA NA TRBV29-1 12 CSGNVGITEAFF TGCAGCGGCAACGTCGGTATCACTGAAGCTTTCTTT
TRBJ2-2 NA NA TRBV10-3 15 CAISLGSAPTGELFF TGTGCCATCAGCCTCGGGTCGGCACCAACCGGGGAGCTGTTTTTT
TRBJ1-2 NA NA TRBV2 13 CAREGGANYGYTF TGTGCCAGGGAGGGAGGAGCTAACTATGGCTACACCTTC
TRBJ1-1 NA NA TRBV6-2/TRBV6-3 13 CASSYAGVTEAFF TGTGCCAGCAGTTACGCGGGGGTTACGGAAGCTTTCTTT
TRBJ2-2 NA NA TRBV3-1/TRBV3-2 15 CASTGFRGNTGELFF TGTGCCAGCACCGGGTTCCGGGGCAACACCGGGGAGCTGTTTTTT
TRBJ1-2 NA NA TRBV4-3 13 CASSQGGNYGYTF TGCGCCAGCAGCCAAGGGGGGAACTATGGCTACACCTTC
TRBJ2-3 TRBD2 NA TRBV6-5 16 CASSYSGTRGTDTQYF TGTGCCAGCAGTTACTCTGGGACTAGGGGCACAGATACGCAGTATTTT
TRBJ1-2 NA NA TRBV6-5 15 CASSYLKRGGYGYTF TGTGCCAGCAGTTACCTAAAGCGGGGGGGCTATGGCTACACCTTC
TRBJ1-1 NA NA TRBV27 15 CASSSLGGGYTEAFF TGTGCCAGCAGTTCCCTTGGGGGGGGATACACTGAAGCTTTCTTT
TRBJ1-2 TRBD1 NA TRBV6-6 13 CASSRQGPDGYTF TGTGCCAGCAGTCGACAGGGGCCGGATGGCTACACCTTC
TRBJ2-3 TRBD2 NA TRBV6-5 14 CASATLAGPDTQYF TGTGCCAGCGCAACTCTAGCGGGCCCAGATACGCAGTATTTT
TRBJ1-2 NA NA TRBV6-2/TRBV6-3 15 CASSSATKMQNYYTF TGTGCCAGCAGTTCCGCAACCAAAATGCAGAACTACTACACCTTC
TRBJ1-6 NA NA TRBV3-1/TRBV3-2 16 CASSQGGSQGNSPLHF TGTGCCAGCAGCCAAGGGGGCAGTCAGGGAAATTCACCCCTCCACTTT
TRBJ2-7 NA many TRBV19 14 CASMKRDGSYEQYF TGTGCCAGTATGAAACGGGACGGGAGCTACGAGCAGTACTTC
TRBJ2-1 NA once TRBV7-2 15 CASRNFGDGYNEQFF TGTGCCAGCAGAAACTTCGGGGACGGCTACAATGAGCAGTTCTTC